The clone carrying this T cell receptor beta chain came up many times. TCR beta CDR3 sequences were amplified from RNA transcripts. With the HTBI primer set, the TCR CDR3 went through a first round of RT-PCR. TCRdb analysed the multiplex PCR reads with MiXCR anew, one entry per CDR3 protein. The table lists hundreds of thousands of distinct CDR3 sequences, about a sixth of them singletons. This entry belongs to a study of T cells in Graves' hyperthyroidism and ophthalmopathy. Study-wide context: At initial diagnosis, before any treatment had begun, peripheral blood was obtained.

Germline loops: CDR1 MDHEN, CDR2 SYDVKM. The CDR3 has 11 residues. Trimming cost V 5 bases and J 14 bases; bases outside gene matches: 4. Ophthalmopathy patients all had a Clinical Activity Score of at least 3, a NOSPECS grade of at least 4 and disease under 3 months old. PBMCs came from over 8.5 ml fresh peripheral blood. This TCR was recovered from a woman in her forties with Graves' ophthalmopathy. Sequences were obtained from blood. The rearrangement links TRBV28 to TRBJ2-1; 9 bases agree with TRBD1. The CDR3 coding sequence is TGTGCCAGCAGTAAAACAGGGGGCGAGTTCTTC. This codes for CASSKTGGEFF.